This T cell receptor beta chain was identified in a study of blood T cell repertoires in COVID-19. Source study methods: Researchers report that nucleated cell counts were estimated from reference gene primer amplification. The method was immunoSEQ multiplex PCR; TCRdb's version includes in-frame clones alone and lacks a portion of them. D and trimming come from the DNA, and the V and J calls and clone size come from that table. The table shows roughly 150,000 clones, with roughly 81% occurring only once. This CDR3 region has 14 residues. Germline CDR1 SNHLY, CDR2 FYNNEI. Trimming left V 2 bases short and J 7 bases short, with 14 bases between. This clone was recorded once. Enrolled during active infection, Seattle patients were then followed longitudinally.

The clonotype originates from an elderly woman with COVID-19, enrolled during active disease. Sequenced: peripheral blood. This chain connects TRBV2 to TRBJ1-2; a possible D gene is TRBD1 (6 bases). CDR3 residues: CASSEQGIAGGYTF. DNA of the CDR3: TGTGCCAGCAGTGAACAGGGGATTGCGGGTGGCTACACCTTC.